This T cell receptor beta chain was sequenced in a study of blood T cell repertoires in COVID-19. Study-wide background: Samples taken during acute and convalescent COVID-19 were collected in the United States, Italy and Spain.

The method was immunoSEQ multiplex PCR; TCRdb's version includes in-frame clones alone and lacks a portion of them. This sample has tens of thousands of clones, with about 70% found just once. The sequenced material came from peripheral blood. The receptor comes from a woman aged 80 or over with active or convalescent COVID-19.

CDR3 coding DNA: TGTGCCAGCAGCTTAGCGGCGAACACTGAAGCTTTCTTT. Translated, it gives CASSLAANTEAFF. The J gene is TRBJ1-1, the V gene TRBV7-6, with D unresolved. V was cut by 0 bases and J by 1 base, with 3 bases left in between. Germline lookup yields CDR1 SGHVS and CDR2 FNYEAQ. This CDR3 has 13 amino acids.